The text below deals with one TCR beta chain. In Seattle, patients joined the study during active infection and were tracked longitudinally. This sample was taken from a study of blood T cell repertoires in COVID-19. Across the whole study: T cells, B-cell-depleted T cells, or PBMCs supplied cDNA or gDNA.

Germline V gene sequence: CDR1 MNHEY, CDR2 SVGAGI. V dropped 5 bases and J dropped 5; count of bases not matched to a gene: 4. This CDR3 is 13 amino acids long. In the study's own analysis: Cell counts per sample came from amplifying reference gene primers. TCRdb's table, derived via immunoSEQ multiplex PCR, lists solely in-frame clones and lacks some. That table furnishes V, J and clone size, whereas the DNA furnished D and trimming. The table shows approximately 170,000 clones, with 70% to 85% occurring only once. The sequence was collected from a man at least 80 years old with COVID-19, enrolled during active disease. The rearrangement uses TRBV6-5 and TRBJ2-5; 8 nucleotides align to TRBD1. The source material was peripheral blood. The CDR3 sequence is CASSRTGYETQYF. The DNA of the CDR3 is TGTGCCAGCAGTAGGACAGGGTATGAGACCCAGTACTTC.